This entry lists 27 T cell receptor beta chains sequenced from one sample in a study of CD8 T cells in ankylosing spondylitis. General study findings and limits: Roughly eight highly homologous variants formed a TCR beta motif that appeared characteristic of ankylosing spondylitis blood.

One entry per CDR3 protein, called by TCRdb with MiXCR from the 5' RACE reads. The data show about 330,000 distinct CDR3 sequences, 8% seen once. These TCRs are of unknown antigen specificity. Specimen: blood, either unsorted or a sorted T cell fraction (not recorded which). These TCRs come from a male donor with ankylosing spondylitis.

There are many counts of this clonotype. The chain combines TRBV20-1 with TRBJ2-3; no definite D call. The CDR3 has 12 residues. CDR1 and CDR2 (germline): DFQATT, SNEGSKA (reference sequence). V lost 3 bases, J lost 4 bases, and 8 bases lay in between. CDR3: CSAREVADTQYF. For the CDR3, the DNA is TGCAGTGCTAGGGAAGTGGCAGATACGCAGTATTTT.

The chain has TRBV4-2 and TRBJ2-2; no clear D gene. The CDR3 loop spans 16 amino acids. The germline gives CDR1 LGHNA, CDR2 YNFKEQ. Trimming took off 0 bases at V and 4 bases at J, with 12 bases between the two ends. The CDR3 DNA reads TGTGCCAGCAGCCAAGAAGTAGGGTTCGGCACCGGGGAGCTGTTTTTT. Translation gives CASSQEVGFGTGELFF.

A few counts support this clonotype. The chain recombines TRBV4-2 with TRBJ2-7, with D hard to call. The V end lost 1 base, the J end lost 2 bases, and 15 bases lay between the germline ends. CDR1 LGHNA and CDR2 YNFKEQ come from the germline V gene. The CDR3 covers 16 residues. CDR3 loop: CASSQVTSRPPYEQYF. In DNA form, the CDR3 reads TGTGCCAGCAGCCAAGTCACCAGTAGACCCCCCTACGAGCAGTACTTC.

This clonotype was observed a handful of times. The V call is TRBV14, the J call TRBJ2-7, with 7 bases aligning to TRBD2. The V gene end was trimmed by 5 bases and the J gene end by 0 bases; junction bases not matched to a gene: 7. The V gene's germline CDR1 is SGHDN and CDR2 FVKESK. This CDR3 is built from 15 residues. The chain's CDR3 is CASSETGTTSYEQYF. CDR3 nucleotide sequence: TGTGCCAGCAGCGAGACCGGGACTACCTCCTACGAGCAGTACTTC.

This clonotype was recorded at least ten times. This rearrangement joins TRBV20-1 to TRBJ2-5; weak D call: TRBD2 (6 bases). The CDR3 covers 15 residues. Germline CDR1 is DFQATT and CDR2 is SNEGSKA (reference sequence). The V gene lost 3 bases and the J gene lost 5 bases, with 19 bases spanning the gap. The CDR3 spells CSAREGPSYLETQYF. In nucleotides, the CDR3 is TGCAGTGCTAGGGAGGGGCCTAGCTACTTGGAGACCCAGTACTTC.

This clonotype was picked up a small number of times. The rearrangement links TRBV12-3 or TRBV12-4 to TRBJ2-1; TRBD2 agrees at 9 bases. V was clipped by 5 bases and J by 5 bases; unmatched bases: 4. This CDR3 has 14 residues. CDR3 protein: CASSPLAGHNEQFF. DNA of the CDR3: TGTGCCAGCAGTCCCCTAGCGGGGCACAATGAGCAGTTCTTC.

The chain employs TRBV12-1 and TRBJ2-3; the table's D call TRBD2 went unverified against the DNA. TRBV12-1 corresponds to a pseudogene. The CDR3 is made up of 19 amino acids. The CDR3 DNA follows: TGTGCCAGCAGCTTTGCGCCCTCTAGGCGGGAGCTAAGCACAGATACGCAGTATTTT. Translating it yields CASSFAPSRRELSTDTQYF.

This clonotype was detected a few times. The chain recombines TRBV7-9 with TRBJ1-4; D not resolved. There are 17 residues in the CDR3. Germline-derived CDR1 and CDR2 are SEHNR and FQNEAQ (reference sequence). The V end was cut by 3 bases, the J end by 4 bases, with 18 bases between. The CDR3 DNA sequence: TGTGCCAGCAGCTTTGTTTTCGATAGGCAGCTTAATGAAAAACTGTTTTTT. This translates into CASSFVFDRQLNEKLFF.

V usage is TRBV1 and J usage is TRBJ2-7; TRBD2 was called by the table and not checked on the DNA. TRBV1 counts as a pseudogene. The CDR3 runs 14 residues. The CDR3 nucleotides are TGCACCAGCAGCCAAGGAGCGGCCCGGTACGAGCAGTACTTC. Protein sequence: CTSSQGAARYEQYF.

This clonotype has ten or more counts. This sequence joins TRBV7-9 and TRBJ1-5; 7 nucleotides align to TRBD1. Germline V gene sequence: CDR1 SEHNR, CDR2 FQNEAQ (reference sequence). V gave up 5 bases and J gave up 3 bases; unmatched junction bases: 4. The CDR3 covers 14 residues. This chain's CDR3 is CASSLQGTNQPQHF. In DNA form, the CDR3 reads TGTGCCAGCAGCCTACAGGGGACCAATCAGCCCCAGCATTTT.

V and J are TRBV12-3 or TRBV12-4 and TRBJ2-7; 9 bases map to TRBD2. The V and J ends lost 5 bases and 2 bases, in that order; junction bases with no gene match: 7. The CDR3 totals 15 residues. The CDR3, as DNA: TGTGCCAGCAGTCTTGGACTAGCGTTTGCCTACGAGCAGTACTTC. It codes for CASSLGLAFAYEQYF.

Only a few counts were recorded for this clonotype. CDR3 coding DNA: TGTGCCAGCAGTCCCGGGAAGAGGGGAGAGCTAGCCAAAAACATTCAGTACTTC. This translates into CASSPGKRGELAKNIQYF. The rearrangement links TRBV12-3 or TRBV12-4 to TRBJ2-4; D might be TRBD1 or TRBD2, each matching 5 bases. Deletions cut 5 bases from V and 0 bases from J, with 20 bases between. The CDR3 length is 18 residues.

This clonotype was counted at least ten times. The genes are TRBV5-5 and TRBJ1-2; D is uncertain. CDR3 length equals 13 residues. Germline values: CDR1 SGHKS, CDR2 YYEKEE (reference sequence). Trimming took off 1 base at V and 3 bases at J, with 7 bases between the two ends. The CDR3 nucleotides are TGTGCCAGCAGCTTGCGTTCTGACTATGGCTACACCTTC. Encoded protein: CASSLRSDYGYTF.

This clonotype was observed many times. The chain employs TRBV29-1 and TRBJ2-1; 9 bases are a match to TRBD2. Germline V CDR1 and CDR2: SQVTM, ANQGSEA. This CDR3 is built from 18 residues. The ends lost 4 bases at V and 4 bases at J; junction bases unmatched: 17. The CDR3 DNA sequence: TGCAGCGTTGGAAGGGCGGCGGGAGGGGCGCGGTGGTACAATGAGCAGTTCTTC. Translating gives CSVGRAAGGARWYNEQFF.

This clonotype was seen more than once but under ten times. The chain employs TRBV13 and TRBJ2-3; the D is unclear. Between the trimmed V and J ends, which lost 4 bases and 2 bases, there was a span of 10 bases. This CDR3 contains 14 residues. Germline V gene sequence: CDR1 PRHDT, CDR2 FYEKMQ (reference sequence). CDR3 residues: CASSSSSTTDTQYF. CDR3 sequence (DNA): TGTGCCAGCAGCTCAAGCAGCACCACAGATACGCAGTATTTT. The complete variable domain, with remaining parts taken from reference TRBV13 and TRBJ2-3, reads AAGVIQSPRHLIKEKRETATLKCYPIPRHDTVYWYQQGPGQDPQFLISFYEKMQSDKGSIPDRFSAQQFSDYHSELNMSSLELGDSALYFCASSSSSTTDTQYFGPGTRLTVL.

The chain joins TRBV6-1 to TRBJ2-7, with TRBD2 matching over 15 bases. Per the germline V gene, CDR1 is MNHNS and CDR2 is SASEGT. With V trimmed by 6 bases and J by 3 bases, 15 bases remained unmatched. CDR3 length: 19 residues. CDR3: CASSPGLAGGPSLFYEQYF. The CDR3, as DNA: TGTGCCAGCAGCCCCGGACTAGCGGGAGGGCCGAGTCTATTCTACGAGCAGTACTTC.

This chain joins TRBV28 and TRBJ2-7; 11 bases fit TRBD2. V gave up 6 bases and J gave up 1 base; unmatched junction bases: 5. Germline V gives CDR1 MDHEN, CDR2 SYDVKM. This CDR3 has 15 residues. The CDR3, as DNA: TGTGCCAGCAGCCGACTAGCGGGAAGGTCCTACGAGCAGTACTTC. It translates to CASSRLAGRSYEQYF.

In its sample, this clonotype was seen many times. The rearrangement links TRBV4-1 to TRBJ2-2; TRBD1 agrees at 8 bases. V trimming: 4 bases; J trimming: 2 bases; junction bases outside the gene matches: 9. The CDR3 has 17 amino acids. The V gene's germline CDR1 is MGHRA and CDR2 YSYEKL. CDR3 loop: CASSRFQGAVNTGELFF. In DNA, the CDR3 is TGCGCCAGCAGCCGATTCCAGGGGGCGGTCAACACCGGGGAGCTGTTTTTT.

The sample holds many counts of this clonotype. The chain combines TRBV4-1 with TRBJ1-5; TRBD1 is a possible D gene (5 bases). The length of the CDR3 is 17 residues. The germline V gene encodes CDR1 MGHRA and CDR2 YSYEKL. Trimming shortened V by 1 base and J by 0 bases, and 13 bases separated the two germline ends. CDR3 in amino acids: CASSQVQVGGSNQPQHF. CDR3 bases: TGCGCCAGCAGCCAAGTACAGGTGGGAGGTAGCAATCAGCCCCAGCATTTT.

Remarks on this clonotype: A much larger clone sits a single nucleotide away, making a read error possible. The chain joins TRBV20-1 to TRBJ2-2, with D perhaps given as TRBD1 or TRBD2 (6 bases each). The length of the CDR3 is 15 residues. CDR1 and CDR2 from the germline V gene are DFQATT and SNEGSKA (reference sequence). The CDR3 spells CSAPSEGVVTGELVF. CDR3 bases: TGCAGTGCCCCGTCGGAGGGGGTCGTCACCGGGGAGCTGGTTTTT.

This clonotype has a count of ten or more. The gene calls are TRBV29-1 and TRBJ2-2, with 10 nucleotides matching TRBD2. After removal of 7 bases from V and 5 bases from J, the junction contained 7 bases not matched to a gene. This CDR3 is 14 amino acids long. Germline V gene data show CDR1 as SQVTM and CDR2 as ANQGSEA. The CDR3 nucleotides are TGCAGCGGGACTCTAGCGGGAGTAACCGGGGAGCTGTTTTTT. It translates to CSGTLAGVTGELFF.

The sample holds a few counts of this clonotype. The chain joins TRBV18 to TRBJ2-3; 10 nucleotides agree with TRBD1. This CDR3 has 15 amino acids. V lost 3 bases and J lost 5; bases outside the gene matches: 5. Germline CDR1 reads KGHSH; CDR2 reads LQKENI. The CDR3 nucleotides read TGTGCCAGCTCACCCGACAGGGGGCCTAGAGATACGCAGTATTTT. This translates into CASSPDRGPRDTQYF.

The chain has TRBV28 and TRBJ2-5, with D possibly being TRBD1 or TRBD2 (6 bases each). The CDR3 consists of 13 residues. In germline, CDR1 is MDHEN, CDR2 SYDVKM. V dropped 7 bases and J dropped 7 bases, with 16 bases sitting between them. The CDR3 loop is CASTLGGERTQYF. CDR3 in DNA: TGTGCCAGCACCCTCGGGGGCGAAAGGACCCAGTACTTC. Filled out from reference TRBV28 and TRBJ2-5, the complete variable domain reads DVKVTQSSRYLVKRTGEKVFLECVQDMDHENMFWYRQDPGLGLRLIYFSYDVKMKEKGDIPEGYSVSREKKERFSLILESASTNQTSMYLCASTLGGERTQYFGPGTRLLVL.

The J gene is TRBJ2-3, the V gene TRBV25-1, with 10 bases identical to TRBD2. The CDR3 is made up of 18 amino acids. V lost 5 bases to trimming and J lost 4 bases; unmatched junction nucleotides: 15. In germline, CDR1 is MGHDK, CDR2 SYGVNS. The CDR3 DNA reads as TGTGCCAGCAGTCCTCACCGAGGGCTAGCGGGAGTGGCAGATACGCAGTATTTT. Amino acid sequence: CASSPHRGLAGVADTQYF. Full variable domain (outside the CDR3, taken from reference TRBV25-1 and TRBJ2-3): EADIYQTPRYLVIGTGKKITLECSQTMGHDKMYWYQQDPGMELHLIHYSYGVNSTEKGDLSSESTVSRIRTEHFPLTLESARPSHTSQYLCASSPHRGLAGVADTQYFGPGTRLTVL.

This clonotype was recorded a few times. V gene TRBV20-1 combines with J gene TRBJ2-1; 16 positions agree with TRBD2. There are 15 residues in the CDR3. V dropped 0 bases and J dropped 10; count of bases not matched to a gene: 3. In germline, CDR1 is DFQATT, CDR2 SNEGSKA (reference sequence). As DNA, the CDR3 is TGCAGTGCTAGAGAAGCGGGACTAGCGGGAGGGGAGCAGTTCTTC. Its protein product is CSAREAGLAGGEQFF.

This clonotype was counted ten times or more. The rearrangement joins TRBV4-2 to TRBJ1-1; a weak D match, TRBD1 (5 bases). The CDR3 covers 15 residues. The ends were cut back, 0 bases at V and 7 bases at J, with 15 bases in the middle. Germline lookup yields CDR1 LGHNA and CDR2 YNFKEQ. CDR3 sequence (DNA): TGTGCCAGCAGCCAAGACCGGGCGGGGCCGTTTGAAGCTTTCTTT. This gives the protein CASSQDRAGPFEAFF.

This clonotype was picked up many times. The chain uses TRBV19 and TRBJ2-1, with a tentative D call TRBD1 (5 bases). Germline lookup yields CDR1 LNHDA and CDR2 SQIVND (reference sequence). Trimming stripped 5 bases from V and 6 bases from J, with 11 bases between. The CDR3 consists of 13 residues. CDR3 amino acids: CASSSYTGNEQFF. DNA for the CDR3: TGTGCCAGTAGTTCTTATACAGGCAATGAGCAGTTCTTC.